This TCR beta chain came from a study of blood T cell repertoires in COVID-19 (TCRdb year 2020). Regarding the research as a whole: The collaborator samples originated in the United States, Italy and Spain and spanned the acute and convalescent phases of COVID-19. The material from the prospective study consisted of cDNA or gDNA derived from T cells, B-cell-depleted T cells, or PBMCs. The dataset comprised deeply sampled blood TCRbeta repertoires from subjects exposed to, actively infected with, or recovered from COVID-19. The repertoires were released in a freely available public database intended as a resource for research on the immune response to SARS-CoV-2. The samples were drawn from the first 160 participants of the ongoing ImmuneRACE study and from 1,254 subjects provided by 6 global collaborators. A de-identified subject ID, COVID-19 status, age in years and sex were almost always included in the sample metadata. HLA class I and class II types, where available, came from metadata supplied by the sample provider rather than from assay-based typing.

In Seattle, one collaborating source enrolled patients while the infection was active and tracked those patients longitudinally over the course of disease. Collaborating institutions collected whole blood in K2EDTA tubes following their own protocols. For TCRbeta analysis, collaborators shipped samples in one of three forms: frozen whole blood, isolated PBMCs, or DNA extracted from either of those sample types. Overall study results and their limits: Clinical and demographic metadata were provided uncurated, with the amount varying by source and participant.

The immunoSEQ Assay, a bias-controlled multiplex PCR, was used to amplify TCRbeta CDR3 regions from genomic DNA. In the paper's pipeline: Within the assay, amplification of reference gene primers was used to estimate how many nucleated cells each sample contained. To quantify the absolute abundance of each unique TCRbeta CDR3 rearrangement, sequence reads were collapsed and filtered. For each sample, productive Simpson clonality was calculated as the square root of Simpson's diversity index across productive rearrangements. The immuneACCESS repertoire file appears here via TCRdb, limited to in-frame rearrangements. These files lack a portion of the clones; in checked studies, under half of the deficit traces to unresolved V genes, and the cause of the others is not known. That table supplies the V and J calls and clone size; D and trimming were determined from the DNA. Within this sample are roughly 230,000 clones, with over 90% of them counted one time only. 0.83% of the sample is taken by the ten largest.

Concerning this clone: The antigen it binds to is not known. The sample holds no much larger clone one base away, and base qualities are not on file.

Measured from the cysteine to the phenylalanine, the CDR3 is 12 residues long. Just CDR3 DNA is preserved here, 36 bases in frame from base 1. Trimming removed 6 bases from V and 3 bases from J, leaving 9 bases between the germline ends. CDR1 is given as MNHEY and CDR2 as SVGAGI, both from the germline V gene. This TCR came from a man aged 30 to 39 with COVID-19, enrolled during active disease. This chain joins TRBV6-5 to TRBJ2-7, with no D gene named confidently. The sample consisted of peripheral blood. The CDR3 protein sequence reads: CASSQYSYEQYF. The bases are TGTGCCAGCAGCCAGTACAGCTACGAGCAGTACTTC.